This T cell receptor (beta chain) stems from a study of CD8+CD57+ T cells in acquired aplastic anemia. About the study: Isolated CD4+ and CD8+ cells, once sorted, yielded DNA averaging about 3.2 ug.

To note about this clonotype: Its matching antigen is unknown.

Profiling that covered TCR beta VDJ and CDR3 relied on genomic DNA as its template. TCRdb re-derived calls from the reads in MiXCR, one entry per CDR3 protein. The repertoire consists of some 120,000 distinct CDR3 sequences, with 45% to 60% occurring once and the leading ten covering roughly 28%. General observations from the study: Both patients and controls carried the same twenty-nine CD8+ CDR3 sequences.

With 4 bases clipped from V and 7 bases from J, the junction kept 3 bases outside the gene matches. In germline, CDR1 is SGHTS, CDR2 YDEGEE. There are 12 residues in the CDR3. Sequenced patients had shown CD8+CD57+ cell expansion by flow cytometry. There were no patients without severe acquired aplastic anemia. No therapy had been given to the patients at the time of blood sampling. Sequenced input: sorted CD4+, CD8+, or CD8+CD57+ T cells (not recorded which) from PBMCs. This TCR came from a human donor with aplastic anemia. The chain is built from TRBV5-8 and TRBJ2-5, with 8 bases aligning to TRBD1. CDR3 protein: CASSAGTGTQYF. DNA for the CDR3: TGTGCCAGCAGCGCGGGGACAGGGACCCAGTACTTC.